This T cell receptor beta chain stems from a study of CD8+ T cells in alopecia areata. Extracted from the samples, RNA was reverse transcribed into cDNA to serve as the sequencing template. Generated by immunoSEQ multiplex PCR, the TCRdb table keeps only in-frame clones and is missing some. The repertoire holds under 130,000 clones, around 50% seen once, with roughly 9% in the top ten. This clone was counted a single time. No antigen is known for it. Notes on the study in general: Scalp samples also yield sequences from resident alphabeta T cells of normal skin. Lesional scalp, especially alopecia totalis/universalis, showed higher clonality than normal scalp. TCRs were shared less clearly across patients than in mice, possibly for HLA-related reasons.

The specimen was CD4+ T cells sorted from blood. The receptor's source is a human donor in good health.

The CDR3, as DNA: TGTGCCAGCAGGGACAGGGGTTCTGTAGAGACCCAGTACTTC. Its protein is CASRDRGSVETQYF. The chain combines TRBV2 with TRBJ2-5; TRBD1 matches at 9 bases. CDR3 length: 14 residues. The germline V gene encodes CDR1 SNHLY and CDR2 FYNNEI. With V trimmed by 6 bases and J by 4 bases, 6 bases remained unmatched.